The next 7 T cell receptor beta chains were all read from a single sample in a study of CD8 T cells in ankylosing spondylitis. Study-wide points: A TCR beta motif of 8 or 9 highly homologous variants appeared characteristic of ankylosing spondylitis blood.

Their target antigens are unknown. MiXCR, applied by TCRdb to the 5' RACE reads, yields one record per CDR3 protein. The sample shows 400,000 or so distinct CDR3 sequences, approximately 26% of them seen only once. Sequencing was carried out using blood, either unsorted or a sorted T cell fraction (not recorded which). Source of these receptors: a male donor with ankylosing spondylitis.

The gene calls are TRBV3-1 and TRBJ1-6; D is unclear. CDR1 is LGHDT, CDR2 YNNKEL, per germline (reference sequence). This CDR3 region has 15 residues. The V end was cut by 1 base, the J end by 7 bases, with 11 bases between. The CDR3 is CASSQVGGMNSPLHF. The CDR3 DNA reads TGTGCCAGCAGCCAAGTCGGCGGCATGAATTCACCCCTCCACTTT.

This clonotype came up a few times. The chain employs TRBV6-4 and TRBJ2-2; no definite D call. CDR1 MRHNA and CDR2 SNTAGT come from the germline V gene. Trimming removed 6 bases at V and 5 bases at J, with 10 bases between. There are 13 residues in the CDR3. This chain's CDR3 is CASREELTGELFF. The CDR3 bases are TGTGCCAGCAGAGAGGAACTGACCGGGGAGCTGTTTTTT.

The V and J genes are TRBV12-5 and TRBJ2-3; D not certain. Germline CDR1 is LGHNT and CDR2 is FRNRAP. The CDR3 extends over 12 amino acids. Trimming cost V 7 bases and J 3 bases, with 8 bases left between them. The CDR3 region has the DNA TGTGCTAGTGCCCTAATGACAGATACGCAGTATTTT. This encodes CASALMTDTQYF.

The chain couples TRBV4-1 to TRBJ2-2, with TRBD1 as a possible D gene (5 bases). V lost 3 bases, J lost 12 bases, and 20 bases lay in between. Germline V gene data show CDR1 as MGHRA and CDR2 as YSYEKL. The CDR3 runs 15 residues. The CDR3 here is CASSHSPRQSQKLFF. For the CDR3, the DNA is TGCGCCAGCAGCCATTCGCCCCGACAGAGCCAGAAGCTGTTTTTT.

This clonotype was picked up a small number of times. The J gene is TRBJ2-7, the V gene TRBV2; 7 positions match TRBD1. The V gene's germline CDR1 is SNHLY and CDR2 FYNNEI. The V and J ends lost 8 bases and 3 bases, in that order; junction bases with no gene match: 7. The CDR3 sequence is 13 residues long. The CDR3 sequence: CASGGDRVYEQYF. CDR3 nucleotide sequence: TGTGCCAGCGGAGGAGACAGGGTCTACGAGCAGTACTTC. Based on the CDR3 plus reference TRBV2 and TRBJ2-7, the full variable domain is EPEVTQTPSHQVTQMGQEVILRCVPISNHLYFYWYRQILGQKVEFLVSFYNNEISEKSEIFDDQFSVERPDGSNFTLKIRSTKLEDSAMYFCASGGDRVYEQYFGPGTRLTVT.

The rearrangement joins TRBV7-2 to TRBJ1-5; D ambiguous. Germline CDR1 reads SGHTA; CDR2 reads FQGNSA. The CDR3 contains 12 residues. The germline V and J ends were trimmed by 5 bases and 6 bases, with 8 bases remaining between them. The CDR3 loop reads CASSLFAQPQHF. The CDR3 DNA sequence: TGTGCCAGCAGCCTATTTGCTCAGCCCCAGCATTTT.

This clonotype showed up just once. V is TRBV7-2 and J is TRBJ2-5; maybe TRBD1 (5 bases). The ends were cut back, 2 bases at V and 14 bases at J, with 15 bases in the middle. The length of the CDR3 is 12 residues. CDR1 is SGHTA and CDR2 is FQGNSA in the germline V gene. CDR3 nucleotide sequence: TGTGCCAGCAGCTTAATGGTGCAGGGTTCCTACTTC. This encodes CASSLMVQGSYF.